The clone carrying this T cell receptor (beta chain) was detected many times. Antigen specificity is unknown. One entry per CDR3 protein, called by TCRdb with MiXCR from the reads. This sample yields approximately 500,000 distinct CDR3 sequences, of which approximately 17% are seen a single time; more than 20% belongs to the top ten. The germline V gene encodes CDR1 SGHVS and CDR2 FQNEAQ. Trimming took off 1 base at V and 0 bases at J, with 13 bases between the two ends. The CDR3 has 16 residues. The sample belongs to a study of T cell repertoires in cytomegalovirus infection. Turning to the study itself: CMV infection plus the matching HLA type was flagged by public TCR beta signatures.

Whole-study findings and limits: Cumulative public TCR beta family frequency identified CMV carriers with the relevant HLA. HLA-C-restricted CMV-specific TCR beta clonotypes were dominant in the ex vivo response.

What was sequenced was CD8+ T cells from PBMCs. This TCR was sampled from a human donor in good health (CMV status not recorded). Some clones in this sample may be carry-over from other donors' samples. The genes are TRBV7-8 and TRBJ2-7; D may match TRBD1 or TRBD2 (5 bases each). The CDR3 DNA reads TGTGCCAGCAGCTTAGTATTTGGGGGAAGCTCCTACGAGCAGTACTTC. Encoded protein: CASSLVFGGSSYEQYF.